Sequencing of this T cell receptor (beta chain) was carried out in a study of cytomegalovirus exposure and HLA in healthy donors. Whole-study findings and limits: Most of the CMV-associated TCR beta chains (in a later analysis) appeared to be HLA-restricted. With later analysis, a missense DCLRE1C variant became linked to TCR beta V- and J-gene trimming. According to reports, the classifier identified cytomegalovirus status with high specificity and sensitivity.

CDR1 and CDR2 (germline): SGHNT, YYREEE (reference sequence). Trimming stripped 6 bases from V and 5 bases from J, with 23 bases between. The CDR3 extends over 16 amino acids. 13 Jbeta primers and 60 Vbeta primers were used for the PCR. Study processing details: Some 10 million of tens of millions of unique TCR beta chains were shared, per a later count. Only in-frame clones appear in the TCRdb table, and some are missing; sequencing was by immunoSEQ multiplex PCR. V and J calls and clone size follow that table, whereas D and trimming were derived from the DNA. This sample has 150,000 to 200,000 clones, with 75% to 90% found just once. This clone was found a few times. Its antigen is as yet unknown.

The chain recombines TRBV5-4 with TRBJ2-5, with D maybe TRBD2 (7 bases). The receptor comes from a woman under 30 in good health and CMV-seronegative. Sequences were obtained from PBMCs. In DNA form, the CDR3 reads TGTGCCAGCACTAAGGGGGGGGCTAGCAGAGAGGAGACCCAGTACTTC. Translated: CASTKGGASREETQYF.